This T cell receptor (beta chain) was sequenced in a study of memory CD4+ T cells and cytomegalovirus serostatus. Findings of the study overall: Of 150 to 200 reported CMV TCRbeta sequences, just over 65 were found in memory CD4+ repertoires.

Single viable CD3+CD4+CD8-CD45RO+ cells were sorted as the memory CD4+ T cells. CMV serostatus came from serum IgG against pp150, pp28, p38, p52. CD4+ T cells were isolated by positive magnetic selection. CDR1 LNHDA and CDR2 SQIVND come from the germline V gene (reference sequence). V was clipped by 5 bases and J by 4 bases, with 14 bases between them. This CDR3 spans 14 amino acids. A word on this clone: What it binds is not known.

In the authors' methods: After removing out-of-frame reads, over 2 million distinct TCRbeta sequences remained. Clones were sequenced by immunoSEQ multiplex PCR, and TCRdb holds only the in-frame ones, with some missing. D and trimming come from the DNA, and the V and J calls and clone size come from that table. This table holds some 60,000 clones, over 65% found once. The rearrangement uses TRBV19 and TRBJ1-1; no clear D gene. This receptor was identified in an adult in good health and CMV-seropositive. Sequencing was carried out using memory CD4+ T cells from blood. CDR3 region: CASSSAGGFTEAFF. Here the CDR3 DNA reads TGTGCCAGTAGTTCGGCGGGTGGCTTCACTGAAGCTTTCTTT.